The 7 T cell receptor beta chains given below trace back to one sample, sequenced in a study of OX40 agonist ivuxolimab in advanced cancers. Repertoires were generated with immunoSEQ multiplex PCR, while TCRdb's copy carries only in-frame clones and drops some. The table records 70,000 to 100,000 clones, about 87% of them present only once. The specimen was CD4+ or CD8+ T cells sorted from blood, collected in a trial of the OX40 agonist ivuxolimab. These receptors were collected from an adult with an advanced solid tumor such as melanoma, head and neck, liver or kidney cancer.

The CDR3 spells CASSLLAGGNEQFF. CDR3 coding DNA: TGTGCCAGCAGCTTACTCGCGGGGGGCAATGAGCAGTTCTTC. This chain links TRBV7-9 with TRBJ2-1, with 8 nucleotides matching TRBD2. Germline V gene data show CDR1 as SEHNR and CDR2 as FQNEAQ (reference sequence). The CDR3 length is 14 residues. The V segment lost 2 bases and the J segment 6 bases; nucleotides outside the gene matches: 3. The whole variable domain, filled in from reference TRBV7-9 and TRBJ2-1, reads DTGVSQNPRHKITKRGQNVTFRCDPISEHNRLYWYRQTLGQGPEFLTYFQNEAQLEKSRLLSDRFSAERPKGSFSTLEIQRTEQGDSAMYLCASSLLAGGNEQFFGPGTRLTVL.

This chain links TRBV11-3 with TRBJ2-7, with 8 bases identical to TRBD2. The germline gives CDR1 SGHNT, CDR2 YENEEA. The CDR3 loop spans 14 amino acids. V lost 5 bases to trimming and J lost 0 bases; unmatched junction nucleotides: 3. The CDR3 loop reads CASSLGTSSYEQYF. The CDR3 nucleotides read TGTGCCAGCAGCCTTGGGACTAGCTCCTACGAGCAGTACTTC. The entire variable domain, with the rest obtained from reference TRBV11-3 and TRBJ2-7, is as follows: EAGVVQSPRYKIIEKKQPVAFWCNPISGHNTLYWYLQNLGQGPELLIRYENEEAVDDSQLPKDRFSAERLKGVDSTLKIQPAELGDSAVYLCASSLGTSSYEQYFGPGTRLTVT.

This clone has just one count. V gene TRBV19 combines with J gene TRBJ2-1, with 9 bases matching TRBD2. The CDR3 has 16 amino acids. V was clipped by 5 bases and J by 5 bases; unmatched bases: 10. The germline V gene has CDR1 LNHDA and CDR2 SQIVND (reference sequence). The CDR3 DNA follows: TGTGCCAGTAGTTTCCGGACTAGCGAGCATAACAATGAGCAGTTCTTC. Translation gives CASSFRTSEHNNEQFF.

This rearrangement joins TRBV4-2 to TRBJ2-7; D gene unclear. This CDR3 region has 14 residues. Trimming stripped 0 bases from V and 4 bases from J, with 10 bases between. CDR1 is LGHNA and CDR2 is YNFKEQ in the germline V gene. CDR3 nucleotides: TGTGCCAGCAGCCAAGATTGGCCCTGGTACGAGCAGTACTTC. Its translation is CASSQDWPWYEQYF.

This chain joins TRBV30 and TRBJ1-1, with D unresolved. Trimming left V 1 base short and J 2 bases short, with 11 bases between. The CDR3 is 14 residues long. Germline CDR1 and CDR2: GTSNPN and SVGIG (reference sequence). The CDR3 DNA is TGTGCCTGGAGTGCCTTTGGGCCTAACACTGAAGCTTTCTTT. This encodes CAWSAFGPNTEAFF. The variable domain in full, with the rest retrieved from reference TRBV30 and TRBJ1-1, is SQTIHQWPATLVQPVGSPLSLECTVEGTSNPNLYWYRQAAGRGLQLLFYSVGIGQISSEVPQNLSASRPQDRQFILSSKKLLLSDSGFYLCAWSAFGPNTEAFFGQGTRLTVV.

As concerns this clone: One end of the junction fails to match germline, which may point to a read error. The chain couples TRBV11-3 to TRBJ2-2; tentative D call: TRBD2 (6 bases). This CDR3 has 16 amino acids. Per germline, CDR1 SGHNT and CDR2 YENEEA. The CDR3 loop is CASSLELAWRSGELFF. Here the CDR3 DNA reads TGTGCCAGCAGCCTAGAACTAGCCTGGAGGTCCGGGGAGCTGTTTTTT.

The chain is built from TRBV27 and TRBJ2-7, with D perhaps TRBD1 or TRBD2 (5 bases each). Trimming removed 3 bases from V and 7 bases from J, with 13 bases in between. CDR1 is MNHEY and CDR2 is SMNVEV in the germline V gene (reference sequence). CDR3 size: 13 residues. CDR3 in amino acids: CASSFREWGEQYF. The CDR3 DNA sequence: TGTGCCAGCAGTTTCCGGGAATGGGGGGAGCAGTACTTC.